This T cell receptor beta chain was captured by sequencing in a study of T cell responses to AZD1222 COVID-19 vaccine. General observations from the study: Increases in Spike-specific TCR breadth and depth were seen after two AZD1222 doses. Regions 160-218 and 743-854 held dominance among vaccine-associated CD4 TCRs, which spanned spike. Donors were largely white British and mainly female; clonal diversity was possibly underestimated.

As for this clone: No antigen is known for it.

V dropped 5 bases and J dropped 0; count of bases not matched to a gene: 8. CDR1 is MNHEY, CDR2 SVGEGT, per germline. The CDR3 is 16 residues long. This table comes from immunoSEQ multiplex PCR, and its TCRdb copy is limited to in-frame clones, with some not included. In the table there are 150,000 to 200,000 clones, around 94% of which are singletons. The V gene is TRBV6-2 or TRBV6-3, the J gene TRBJ2-3, with 7 bases that match TRBD2. The sample consisted of peripheral blood, taken on day 0 of AZD1222 vaccination. The receptor was isolated from an adult in good health. CDR3 residues: CASSPHGGGSTDTQYF. Here the CDR3 DNA reads TGTGCCAGCAGTCCCCATGGCGGGGGAAGCACAGATACGCAGTATTTT.